The entry that follows covers one T cell receptor (beta chain) sequence. Its specificity is not known. These data are taken from a study of T cell responses to AZD1222 COVID-19 vaccine. Study-level findings and limits: Spike-specific TCR breadth rose after two AZD1222 doses, and depth rose as well. Repertoires were sampled only after the peak T cell response.

Assay: immunoSEQ multiplex PCR; the TCRdb copy retains only in-frame clones and omits some. Among roughly 90,000 clones listed, roughly nine tenths were seen once. Trimming removed 4 bases from V and 4 bases from J; junction bases left unmatched: 3. The germline V gene encodes CDR1 LGHDT and CDR2 YNNKEL (reference sequence). The CDR3 sequence is 13 residues long. The material sequenced was peripheral blood, taken 28 days after the second AZD1222 dose. The receptor was derived from an adult who received the AZD1222 COVID-19 vaccine. The chain uses TRBV3-1 (or the pseudogene TRBV3-2) and TRBJ1-2; TRBD1 agrees at 7 bases. CDR3 DNA: TGTGCCAGCAGCCTTGGACAGGTCTATGGCTACACCTTC. Translating gives CASSLGQVYGYTF.